These 14 T cell receptor beta chains came from one sample sequenced in a study of T-cell reconstitution after alpha-beta-depleted transplantation in children. This sample's TCRbeta library carried unique molecular identifier barcodes. TCRdb processed the PCR reads anew with MiXCR; each CDR3 protein has one entry. Found here are 600,000 to 700,000 distinct CDR3 sequences, approximately 15% of them singletons; the top ten hold around 0.96%. Sequencing was performed on PBMCs from the stem cell graft donor, taken from the stem cell graft. The source is a human donor who donated a stem cell graft to a child with acute myeloid leukemia.

This clonotype was seen a few times. The gene calls are TRBV12-3 or TRBV12-4 and TRBJ2-7; 7 bases align to TRBD1. J was trimmed by 0 bases and V by 5 bases; bases with no gene match: 10. The CDR3 loop spans 16 amino acids. The CDR3 DNA sequence: TGTGCCAGCAGTGAGACAGGGAAGCCTTTCTCCTACGAGCAGTACTTC. Translating gives CASSETGKPFSYEQYF.

About this clonotype itself: A read error may be the cause here, since a much bigger clone is one base away. The gene calls are TRBV20-1 and TRBJ2-7; possibly TRBD2 for D (5 bases). The V gene's germline CDR1 is DFQATT and CDR2 SNEGSKA (reference sequence). The CDR3 runs to 14 residues. V gave up 1 base and J gave up 3 bases, with 13 bases separating them. Here the CDR3 reads CSARAGSASYEQYF. The CDR3 DNA is TGCAGTGCTAGAGCGGGTAGCGCGAGCTACGAGCAGTACTTC.

V usage is TRBV12-3 or TRBV12-4 and J usage is TRBJ2-7; D is possibly TRBD2 (5 bases). Trimming removed 5 bases from V and 2 bases from J, with 13 bases in between. The CDR3 contains 14 residues. This chain's CDR3 is CASSAPEVPYEQYF. The CDR3 nucleotides are TGTGCCAGCAGTGCCCCGGAGGTCCCCTACGAGCAGTACTTC.

This clonotype was detected many times. This chain links TRBV27 with TRBJ2-1; D is perhaps TRBD1 (5 bases). The CDR3 sequence is 15 residues long. Germline-derived CDR1 and CDR2 are MNHEY and SMNVEV (reference sequence). Deletions cut 5 bases from V and 5 bases from J, with 16 bases between. CDR3 coding DNA: TGTGCCAGCAGTCTTACAGGCGGTTGGAACAATGAGCAGTTCTTC. This codes for CASSLTGGWNNEQFF.

This clonotype came up a few times. J is TRBJ2-1 and V is TRBV7-2; the D is unclear. This CDR3 is 13 amino acids long. The germline gives CDR1 SGHTA, CDR2 FQGNSA. V lost 6 bases and J 0 bases, leaving 6 bases between the germline ends. CDR3 nucleotide sequence: TGTGCCAGCAGGCAAAGCTCCTACAATGAGCAGTTCTTC. Its protein is CASRQSSYNEQFF.

The rearrangement links TRBV5-5 to TRBJ2-2, with 8 bases lining up with TRBD1. V lost 4 bases, J lost 7 bases, and 15 bases stayed unmatched. The CDR3 consists of 17 residues. From germline, CDR1 is SGHKS and CDR2 YYEKEE (reference sequence). The CDR3 DNA sequence: TGTGCCAGCAGCCCGGACAGGGCCCCCTTTGTCGGCGGGGAGCTGTTTTTT. This translates into CASSPDRAPFVGGELFF.

This clonotype was seen at least ten times. This chain connects TRBV5-1 to TRBJ2-1; 11 nucleotides agree with TRBD2. Germline CDR1 SGHRS, CDR2 YFSETQ. After removal of 4 bases from V and 4 bases from J, the junction contained 7 bases not matched to a gene. This CDR3 is 16 amino acids long. As DNA, the CDR3 is TGCGCCAGCAGCCCCCGACTAGCGGGGACATACAATGAGCAGTTCTTC. Translation gives CASSPRLAGTYNEQFF.

The rearrangement uses TRBV24-1 and TRBJ1-2, with D unresolved. The CDR3 spans 12 residues. The V end lost 3 bases, the J end lost 7 bases, and 8 bases lay between the germline ends. Germline V gives CDR1 KGHDR, CDR2 SFDVKD. The CDR3 DNA reads TGTGCCACCAGTGATGCCTGGAGTGGCTACACCTTC. As protein: CATSDAWSGYTF.

A single count supports this clonotype. J is TRBJ1-3 and V is TRBV4-2; no clear D gene. With 1 base removed from V and 6 bases from J, the gap between germline ends came to 13 bases. Germline CDR1 is LGHNA and CDR2 is YNFKEQ. CDR3 length: 15 residues. The CDR3 loop is CASSQGIPAQNTIYF. CDR3 nucleotides: TGTGCCAGCAGCCAAGGGATCCCGGCTCAAAACACCATATATTTT.

This clonotype was recorded many times. V is TRBV10-3 and J is TRBJ2-1; 12 nucleotides line up with TRBD2. Germline trimming cut 3 bases from V and 3 bases from J; bases unmatched to any gene: 3. The germline V gene has CDR1 ENHRY and CDR2 SYGVKD. There are 16 residues in the CDR3. This CDR3 reads CAISEGLAGLYNEQFF. The CDR3 nucleotides read TGTGCCATCAGTGAAGGACTAGCGGGACTCTACAATGAGCAGTTCTTC.

This clonotype was recorded at least ten times. The CDR3 DNA sequence: TGCAGTGCTGAGGGACCCCTGAGCTCCTACGAGCAGTACTTC. It codes for CSAEGPLSSYEQYF. The chain recombines TRBV20-1 with TRBJ2-7, with D tentatively TRBD1 or TRBD2 (5 bases each). Germline V CDR1 and CDR2: DFQATT, SNEGSKA (reference sequence). CDR3 length equals 14 residues. V dropped 5 bases and J dropped 0 bases, with 14 bases sitting between them.

There are many counts of this clonotype. This chain links TRBV5-1 with TRBJ2-3, with 7 positions matching TRBD1. With 1 base clipped from V and 5 bases from J, the junction kept 7 bases outside the gene matches. The CDR3 sequence is 15 residues long. Germline CDR1 and CDR2: SGHRS and YFSETQ. The DNA of the CDR3 is TGCGCCAGCAGCTTGCGACAGGGTCTGGAAGATACGCAGTATTTT. It is translated as CASSLRQGLEDTQYF.

This chain's CDR3 is CASSQRSYGYTF. CDR3 sequence (DNA): TGTGCCAGCAGCCAAAGGTCATATGGCTACACCTTC. V gene TRBV14 combines with J gene TRBJ1-2; no firm D call. The CDR3 has 12 amino acids. The V end lost 2 bases, the J end lost 5 bases, and 6 bases lay between the germline ends. Germline assignment: CDR1 SGHDN and CDR2 FVKESK.

The chain has TRBV12-3 or TRBV12-4 and TRBJ2-7; D uncertain. This CDR3 contains 14 residues. V lost 3 bases to trimming and J lost 3 bases, with 12 bases between them. CDR3 coding DNA: TGTGCCAGCAGTTTCGGTGTGGGGTACTACGAGCAGTACTTC. It specifies CASSFGVGYYEQYF.